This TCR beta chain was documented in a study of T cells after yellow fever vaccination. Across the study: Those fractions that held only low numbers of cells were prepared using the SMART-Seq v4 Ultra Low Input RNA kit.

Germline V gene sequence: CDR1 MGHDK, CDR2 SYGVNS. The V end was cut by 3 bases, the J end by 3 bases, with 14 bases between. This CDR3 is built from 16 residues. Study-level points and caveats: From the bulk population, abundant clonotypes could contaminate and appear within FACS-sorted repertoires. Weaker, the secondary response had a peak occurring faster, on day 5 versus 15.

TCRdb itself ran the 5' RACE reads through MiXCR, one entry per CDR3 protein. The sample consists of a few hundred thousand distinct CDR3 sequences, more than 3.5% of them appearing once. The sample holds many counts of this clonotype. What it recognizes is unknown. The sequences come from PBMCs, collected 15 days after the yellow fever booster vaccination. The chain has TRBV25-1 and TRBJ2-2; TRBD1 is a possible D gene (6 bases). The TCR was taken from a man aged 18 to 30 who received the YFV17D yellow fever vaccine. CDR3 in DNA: TGTGCCAGCAGTGACCCGACAGGAAGGGACACCGGGGAGCTGTTTTTT. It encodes CASSDPTGRDTGELFF.